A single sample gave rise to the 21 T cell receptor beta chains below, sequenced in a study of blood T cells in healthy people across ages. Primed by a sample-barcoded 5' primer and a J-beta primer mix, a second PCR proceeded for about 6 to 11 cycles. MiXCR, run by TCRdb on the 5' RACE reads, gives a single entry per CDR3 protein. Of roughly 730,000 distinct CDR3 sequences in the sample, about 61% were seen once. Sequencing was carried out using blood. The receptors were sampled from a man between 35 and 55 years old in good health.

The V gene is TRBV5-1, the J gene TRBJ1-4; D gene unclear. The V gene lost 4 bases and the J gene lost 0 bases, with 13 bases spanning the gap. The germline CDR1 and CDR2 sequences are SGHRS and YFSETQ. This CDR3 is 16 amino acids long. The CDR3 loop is CASSRQQRSTNEKLFF. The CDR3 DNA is TGCGCCAGCAGCCGTCAACAACGCTCAACTAATGAAAAACTGTTTTTT.

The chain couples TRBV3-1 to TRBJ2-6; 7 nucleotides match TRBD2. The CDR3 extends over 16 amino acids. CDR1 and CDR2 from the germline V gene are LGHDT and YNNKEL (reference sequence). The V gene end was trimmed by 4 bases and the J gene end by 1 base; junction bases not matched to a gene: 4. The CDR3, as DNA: TGTGCCAGCAGCCCGACGCGGGGGTCTGGGGCCAACGTCCTGACTTTC. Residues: CASSPTRGSGANVLTF.

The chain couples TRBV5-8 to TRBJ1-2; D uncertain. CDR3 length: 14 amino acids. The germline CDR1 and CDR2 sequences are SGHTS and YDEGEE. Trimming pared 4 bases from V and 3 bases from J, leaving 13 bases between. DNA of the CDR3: TGTGCCAGCAGCGAAGAAATTTCTGACTATGGCTACACCTTC. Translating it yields CASSEEISDYGYTF.

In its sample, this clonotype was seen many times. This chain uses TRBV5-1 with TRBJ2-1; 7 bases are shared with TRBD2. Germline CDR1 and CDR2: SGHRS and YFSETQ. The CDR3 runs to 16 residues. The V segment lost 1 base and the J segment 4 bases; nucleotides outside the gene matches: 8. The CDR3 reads CASSLISGTTYNEQFF. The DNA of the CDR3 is TGCGCCAGCAGCTTGATTTCCGGGACTACTTACAATGAGCAGTTCTTC.

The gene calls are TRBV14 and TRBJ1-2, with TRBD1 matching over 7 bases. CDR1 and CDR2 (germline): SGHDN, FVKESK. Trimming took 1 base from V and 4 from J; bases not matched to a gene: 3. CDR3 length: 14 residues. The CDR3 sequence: CASSQVRGPYGYTF. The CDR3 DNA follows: TGTGCCAGCAGCCAAGTTAGGGGGCCCTATGGCTACACCTTC.

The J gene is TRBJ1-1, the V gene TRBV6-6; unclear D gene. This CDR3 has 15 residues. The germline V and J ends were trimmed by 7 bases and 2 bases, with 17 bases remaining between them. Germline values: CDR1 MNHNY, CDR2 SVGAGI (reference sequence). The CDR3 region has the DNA TGTGCCAGCAAAGACACTGGGTGGGCTAACACTGAAGCTTTCTTT. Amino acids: CASKDTGWANTEAFF.

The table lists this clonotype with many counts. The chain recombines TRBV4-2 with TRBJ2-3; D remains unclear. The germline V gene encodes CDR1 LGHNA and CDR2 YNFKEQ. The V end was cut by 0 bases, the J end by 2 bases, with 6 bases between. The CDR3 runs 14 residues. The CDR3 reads CASSQEIDTDTQYF. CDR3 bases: TGTGCCAGCAGCCAAGAGATCGACACAGATACGCAGTATTTT.

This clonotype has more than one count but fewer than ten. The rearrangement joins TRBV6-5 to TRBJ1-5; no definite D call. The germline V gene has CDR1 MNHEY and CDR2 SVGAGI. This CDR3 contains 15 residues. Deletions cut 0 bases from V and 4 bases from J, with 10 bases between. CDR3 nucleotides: TGTGCCAGCAGTTACTCGAACGGGGTTAATCAGCCCCAGCATTTT. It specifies CASSYSNGVNQPQHF.

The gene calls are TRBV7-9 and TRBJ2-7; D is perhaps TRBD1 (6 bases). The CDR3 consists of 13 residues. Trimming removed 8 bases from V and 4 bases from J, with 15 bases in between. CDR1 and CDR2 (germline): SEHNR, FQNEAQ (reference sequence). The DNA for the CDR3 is TGTGCCAGCGGCGGACAGTCACCTTACGAGCAGTACTTC. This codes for CASGGQSPYEQYF.

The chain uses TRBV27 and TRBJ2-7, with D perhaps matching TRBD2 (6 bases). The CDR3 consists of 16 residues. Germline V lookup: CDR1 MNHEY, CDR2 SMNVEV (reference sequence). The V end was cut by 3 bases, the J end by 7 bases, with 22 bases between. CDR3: CASSFFGAGPYNEQYF. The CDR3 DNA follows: TGTGCCAGCAGTTTCTTCGGCGCGGGGCCCTACAATGAGCAGTACTTC.

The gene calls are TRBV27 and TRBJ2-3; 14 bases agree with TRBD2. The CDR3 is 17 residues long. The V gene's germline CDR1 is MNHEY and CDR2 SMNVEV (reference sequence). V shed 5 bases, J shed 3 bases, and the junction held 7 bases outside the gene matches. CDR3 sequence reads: CASSTLGLAGDTDTQYF. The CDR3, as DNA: TGTGCCAGCAGTACCCTGGGACTAGCGGGAGATACAGATACGCAGTATTTT.

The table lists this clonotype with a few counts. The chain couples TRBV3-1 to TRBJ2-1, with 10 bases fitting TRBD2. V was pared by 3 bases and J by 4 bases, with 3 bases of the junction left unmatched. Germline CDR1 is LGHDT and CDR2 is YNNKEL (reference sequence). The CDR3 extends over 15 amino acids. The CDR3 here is CASSHSSGGYNEQFF. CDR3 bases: TGTGCCAGCAGCCACAGTAGCGGGGGGTACAATGAGCAGTTCTTC.

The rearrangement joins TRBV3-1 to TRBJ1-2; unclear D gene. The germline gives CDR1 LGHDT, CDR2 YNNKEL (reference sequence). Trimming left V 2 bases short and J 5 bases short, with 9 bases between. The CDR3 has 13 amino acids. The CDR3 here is CASSQTSSYGYTF. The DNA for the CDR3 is TGTGCCAGCAGCCAAACTAGCTCTTATGGCTACACCTTC.

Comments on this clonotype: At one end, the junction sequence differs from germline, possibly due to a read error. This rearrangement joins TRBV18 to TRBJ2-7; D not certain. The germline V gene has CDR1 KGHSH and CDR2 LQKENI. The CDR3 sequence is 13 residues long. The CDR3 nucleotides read TGTGCCATCTCACCACGAGAGACCTACGAGCAGTACTTC. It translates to CAISPRETYEQYF. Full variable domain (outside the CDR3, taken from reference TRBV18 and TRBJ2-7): NAGVMQNPRHLVRRRGQEARLRCSPMKGHSHVYWYRQLPEEGLKFMVYLQKENIIDESGMPKERFSAEFPKEGPSILRIQQVVRGDSAAYFCAISPRETYEQYFGPGTRLTVT.

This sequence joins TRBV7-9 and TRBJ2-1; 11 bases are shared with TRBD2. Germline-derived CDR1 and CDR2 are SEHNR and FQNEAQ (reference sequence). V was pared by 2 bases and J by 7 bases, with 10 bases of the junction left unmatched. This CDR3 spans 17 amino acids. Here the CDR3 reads CASSLISGGAVVNEQFF. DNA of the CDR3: TGTGCCAGCAGCTTAATTAGCGGGGGGGCCGTGGTGAATGAGCAGTTCTTC.

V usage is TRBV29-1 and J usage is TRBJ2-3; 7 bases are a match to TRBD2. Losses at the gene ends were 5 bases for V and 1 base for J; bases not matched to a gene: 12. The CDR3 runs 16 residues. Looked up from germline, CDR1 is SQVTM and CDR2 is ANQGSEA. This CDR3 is CSVRSGREEGTDTQYF. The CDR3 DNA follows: TGCAGCGTTCGGTCCGGACGGGAGGAAGGCACAGATACGCAGTATTTT.

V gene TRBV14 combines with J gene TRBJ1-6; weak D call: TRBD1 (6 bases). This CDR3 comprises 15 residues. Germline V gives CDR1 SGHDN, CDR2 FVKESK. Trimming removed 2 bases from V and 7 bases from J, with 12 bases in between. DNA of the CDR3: TGTGCCAGCAGCCAAAACCGGCAGGGGAATTCACCCCTCCACTTT. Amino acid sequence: CASSQNRQGNSPLHF.

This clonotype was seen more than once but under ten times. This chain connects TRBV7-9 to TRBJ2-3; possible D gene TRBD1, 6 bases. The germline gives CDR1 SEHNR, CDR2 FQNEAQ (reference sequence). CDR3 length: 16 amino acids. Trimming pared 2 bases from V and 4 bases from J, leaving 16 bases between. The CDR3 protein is CASSLSNRVVADTQYF. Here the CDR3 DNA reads TGTGCCAGCAGCTTATCAAACAGGGTAGTCGCAGATACGCAGTATTTT. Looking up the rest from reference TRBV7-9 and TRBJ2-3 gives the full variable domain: DTGVSQNPRHKITKRGQNVTFRCDPISEHNRLYWYRQTLGQGPEFLTYFQNEAQLEKSRLLSDRFSAERPKGSFSTLEIQRTEQGDSAMYLCASSLSNRVVADTQYFGPGTRLTVL.

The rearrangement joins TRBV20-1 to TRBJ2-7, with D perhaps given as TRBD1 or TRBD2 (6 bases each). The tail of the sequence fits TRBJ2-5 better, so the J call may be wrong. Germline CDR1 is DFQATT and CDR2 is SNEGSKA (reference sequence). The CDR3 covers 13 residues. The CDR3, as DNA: TGCAGTGCCAGACAGGCGGGGCGAGAGACCCAGTACTTC. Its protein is CSARQAGRETQYF.

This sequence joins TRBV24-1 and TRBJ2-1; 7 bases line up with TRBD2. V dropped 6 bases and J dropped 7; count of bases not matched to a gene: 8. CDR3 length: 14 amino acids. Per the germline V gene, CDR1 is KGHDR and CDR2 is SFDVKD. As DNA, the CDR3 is TGTGCCACCAGTCGCGGGAGTTCGGGGAATGAGCAGTTCTTC. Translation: CATSRGSSGNEQFF.

CDR3 bases: TGCGCCAGCCGCGGGGCGGCTACGCCTAACTATGGCTACACCTTC. Its translation: CASRGAATPNYGYTF. The V gene is TRBV5-1, the J gene TRBJ1-2; TRBD1 might be the D (5 bases). Between the trimmed V and J ends, which lost 7 bases and 0 bases, there was a span of 16 bases. Germline CDR1 SGHRS, CDR2 YFSETQ. This CDR3 has 15 amino acids.